The clone carrying this T cell receptor (beta chain) was counted once. Its antigen is not identified. The entry originates in a study of cytomegalovirus exposure and HLA in healthy donors. General observations from the study: CMV serostatus was the only recorded immune exposure for donors. The listing of 160 or so TCR beta chains classed them as cytomegalovirus-associated.

The PCR contained 60 Vbeta and 13 Jbeta primers. Profiled with immunoSEQ multiplex PCR; TCRdb holds only in-frame clones, not every one. The sample lists 150,000 or so clones, over 80% occurring once. This CDR3 has 13 residues. Looked up from germline, CDR1 is SNHLY and CDR2 is FYNNEI. With 5 bases removed from V and 8 bases from J, the gap between germline ends came to 15 bases. Input material: PBMCs. This receptor was identified in a male donor in good health and CMV-seropositive. The V and J genes are TRBV2 and TRBJ1-2; no clear D gene. The CDR3 reads CASSSGSERGYTF. CDR3 bases: TGTGCCAGCAGTTCTGGCAGCGAGAGAGGCTACACCTTC.